The 21 T cell receptor beta chains listed next were all sequenced from one sample in a study of cytomegalovirus exposure and HLA in healthy donors. The assay was immunoSEQ multiplex PCR, and TCRdb's table has in-frame clones only and misses some. The sample has approximately 160,000 clones; about 89% are singletons. The sample consisted of PBMCs. These receptors came from a woman aged 18-30 years in good health and CMV-seropositive.

This clone was detected only once. The V and J genes are TRBV13 and TRBJ2-7; 9 bases match TRBD1. CDR3 size: 15 residues. Trimming took 5 bases from V and 4 from J; bases not matched to a gene: 9. Looked up from germline, CDR1 is PRHDT and CDR2 is FYEKMQ (reference sequence). CDR3 sequence reads: CASSPGDRVRYEQYF. CDR3 nucleotide sequence: TGTGCCAGCAGCCCTGGGGACAGGGTAAGGTACGAGCAGTACTTC.

This rearrangement joins TRBV2 to TRBJ2-3; 10 bases are a match to TRBD1. Germline CDR1 is SNHLY and CDR2 is FYNNEI. Trimming removed 6 bases from V and 3 bases from J; junction bases left unmatched: 6. The CDR3 loop spans 15 amino acids. The CDR3 DNA reads TGTGCCAGCAGAGACAGGGGGCTGAGGACAGATACGCAGTATTTT. Residues: CASRDRGLRTDTQYF.

The rearrangement links TRBV28 to TRBJ2-7; TRBD1 matches 9 bases. Germline V gene sequence: CDR1 MDHEN, CDR2 SYDVKM. The trim removed 4 bases at V and 5 bases at J, leaving 6 bases unmatched. The CDR3 totals 14 residues. CDR3 sequence reads: CASSSGTGINEQYF. CDR3 coding DNA: TGTGCCAGCAGTTCGGGGACAGGGATCAACGAGCAGTACTTC. Filled out from reference TRBV28 and TRBJ2-7, the complete variable domain reads DVKVTQSSRYLVKRTGEKVFLECVQDMDHENMFWYRQDPGLGLRLIYFSYDVKMKEKGDIPEGYSVSREKKERFSLILESASTNQTSMYLCASSSGTGINEQYFGPGTRLTVT.

The J gene is TRBJ2-1, the V gene TRBV11-2; 7 nucleotides agree with TRBD2. The junction had 4 bases not matched to a gene; V was cut back by 0 bases and J by 8 bases. Looked up from germline, CDR1 is SGHAT and CDR2 is FQNNGV. The CDR3 spans 14 residues. The CDR3 DNA reads as TGTGCCAGCAGCTTAGAACTAGCGACGGATGAGCAGTTCTTC. Protein sequence: CASSLELATDEQFF.

V is TRBV6-1 and J is TRBJ2-7; 10 positions match TRBD1. The CDR3 is 15 amino acids. Trimming cost V 4 bases and J 2 bases; bases outside gene matches: 5. Germline V CDR1 and CDR2: MNHNS, SASEGT. CDR3 in amino acids: CASSVGTGVPYEQYF. CDR3 nucleotides: TGTGCCAGCAGTGTTGGGACAGGGGTTCCCTACGAGCAGTACTTC.

Regarding this clone: At the DNA level, this CDR3 is encoded by other sequences in the same sample as well. The chain joins TRBV7-2 to TRBJ1-5, with TRBD1 as a possible D gene (6 bases). The CDR3 has 14 amino acids. Germline assignment: CDR1 SGHTA and CDR2 FQGNSA. The ends were cut back, 2 bases at V and 4 bases at J, with 9 bases in the middle. The DNA for the CDR3 is TGTGCCAGCAGCTTACGGCAGGGGAATCAGCCCCAGCATTTT. This encodes CASSLRQGNQPQHF.

This rearrangement joins TRBV9 to TRBJ2-2; 12 bases match TRBD2. CDR3 length equals 18 residues. The trim removed 0 bases at V and 6 bases at J, leaving 9 bases unmatched. In germline, CDR1 is SGDLS, CDR2 YYNGEE. The CDR3 sequence is CASSVALTSGSGAGELFF. DNA of the CDR3: TGTGCCAGCAGCGTAGCGTTGACTAGCGGGAGTGGGGCCGGGGAGCTGTTTTTT.

The chain has TRBV7-9 and TRBJ2-6; a possible D gene is TRBD2 (6 bases). Trimming removed 1 base from V and 4 bases from J, with 11 bases in between. The CDR3 totals 16 residues. Germline values: CDR1 SEHNR, CDR2 FQNEAQ (reference sequence). The CDR3 DNA is TGTGCCAGCAGCTTAGTGGGGGGAACCGGGGCCAACGTCCTGACTTTC. As protein: CASSLVGGTGANVLTF.

A single count supports this clone. The chain joins TRBV19 to TRBJ2-4, with 7 bases matching TRBD1. V was clipped by 2 bases and J by 0 bases; unmatched bases: 7. Germline V gene sequence: CDR1 LNHDA, CDR2 SQIVND (reference sequence). This CDR3 has 17 amino acids. In nucleotides, the CDR3 is TGTGCCAGTAGTATATGGACAGGCGATCTAGCCAAAAACATTCAGTACTTC. It specifies CASSIWTGDLAKNIQYF.

The chain recombines TRBV6-1 with TRBJ1-1, with a weak D call TRBD1 (6 bases). V lost 7 bases and J lost 1, with 16 bases in between. The CDR3 is 15 amino acids. Germline CDR1 and CDR2: MNHNS and SASEGT. The CDR3 loop reads CASTRRGGGNTEAFF. CDR3 DNA: TGTGCCAGCACCCGTAGGGGGGGTGGGAACACTGAAGCTTTCTTT.

This clone has just one count. The V gene is TRBV6-7, the J gene TRBJ1-4, with D unresolved. TRBV6-7 is an open reading frame whose function is uncertain. Deletions cut 9 bases from V and 7 bases from J, with 15 bases between. The CDR3 loop spans 13 amino acids. The CDR3 DNA reads TGTGCCAGGGGAGGGCCGTGGCCTGAAAAACTGTTTTTT. This gives the protein CARGGPWPEKLFF.

This chain connects TRBV5-5 to TRBJ1-1; no clear D gene. This CDR3 is 15 amino acids long. Germline loops: CDR1 SGHKS, CDR2 YYEKEE (reference sequence). V lost 0 bases, J lost 2 bases, and 11 bases lay in between. For the CDR3, the DNA is TGTGCCAGCAGCTTGGCCCCCACAGACAACACTGAAGCTTTCTTT. It encodes CASSLAPTDNTEAFF.

The chain combines TRBV4-1 with TRBJ2-7, with TRBD1 identical over 9 bases. Germline assignment: CDR1 MGHRA and CDR2 YSYEKL. The CDR3 is made up of 14 amino acids. V lost 0 bases to trimming and J lost 7 bases; unmatched junction nucleotides: 4. The CDR3 region is CASSQEQDRGEQYF. As DNA, the CDR3 is TGCGCCAGCAGCCAAGAACAGGACAGGGGAGAGCAGTACTTC.

The chain links TRBV30 to TRBJ2-5, with D perhaps matching TRBD2 (6 bases). CDR3 size: 12 residues. V was cut by 7 bases and J by 4 bases, with 13 bases left in between. Per germline, CDR1 GTSNPN and CDR2 SVGIG (reference sequence). This CDR3 reads CASRGLVETQYF. For the CDR3, the DNA is TGTGCCTCCCGGGGGTTGGTAGAGACCCAGTACTTC.

V and J are TRBV14 and TRBJ2-2, with 9 bases lining up with TRBD2. In germline, CDR1 is SGHDN, CDR2 FVKESK. This CDR3 has 19 amino acids. Germline trimming cut 6 bases from V and 4 bases from J; bases unmatched to any gene: 18. The CDR3 region is CASSPIVGSGRRGTGELFF. The CDR3 region has the DNA TGTGCCAGCAGTCCTATCGTCGGCAGCGGGAGGAGAGGCACCGGGGAGCTGTTTTTT.

The chain recombines TRBV5-1 with TRBJ2-7; TRBD1 matches 7 bases. V lost 4 bases to trimming and J lost 0 bases; unmatched junction nucleotides: 7. This CDR3 has 15 residues. Per germline, CDR1 SGHRS and CDR2 YFSETQ. The CDR3, as DNA: TGCGCCAGCAGCCACCTGGGACAGAGCTCCTACGAGCAGTACTTC. This codes for CASSHLGQSSYEQYF.

The chain links TRBV7-3 to TRBJ2-3; 13 bases map to TRBD2. The CDR3 covers 16 residues. V dropped 5 bases and J dropped 6; count of bases not matched to a gene: 8. CDR1 is SGHTA, CDR2 FQGTGA, per germline. Here the CDR3 reads CASSPRTSGRYDTQYF. The CDR3 region has the DNA TGTGCCAGCAGCCCCAGGACTAGCGGGAGATACGATACGCAGTATTTT.

V and J are TRBV27 and TRBJ2-3; 9 bases align to TRBD1. V lost 6 bases and J lost 7; bases outside the gene matches: 11. This CDR3 region has 15 residues. The V gene's germline CDR1 is MNHEY and CDR2 SMNVEV (reference sequence). CDR3 sequence: CASRLQGAVVYTQYF. DNA for the CDR3: TGTGCCAGCAGGCTACAGGGGGCGGTTGTTTATACGCAGTATTTT.

The V gene is TRBV6-1, the J gene TRBJ2-1, with 10 positions matching TRBD2. Per germline, CDR1 MNHNS and CDR2 SASEGT. The CDR3 runs to 15 residues. The V segment lost 0 bases and the J segment 6 bases; nucleotides outside the gene matches: 2. This CDR3 is CASSEAPSGGNEQFF. The CDR3, as DNA: TGTGCCAGCAGTGAAGCGCCTAGCGGGGGCAATGAGCAGTTCTTC.

The chain recombines TRBV4-2 with TRBJ2-7, with TRBD2 matching 13 bases. This CDR3 region has 17 residues. The germline V gene has CDR1 LGHNA and CDR2 YNFKEQ. Trimming at V came to 4 bases and at J to 1 base, leaving 7 bases not matched to a gene. CDR3 nucleotides: TGTGCCAGCAGCCGATGGACTAGCGGGGGCTCTTCCTACGAGCAGTACTTC. Translating gives CASSRWTSGGSSYEQYF.

J is TRBJ2-3 and V is TRBV2; 8 bases map to TRBD2. The germline gives CDR1 SNHLY, CDR2 FYNNEI. The CDR3 loop spans 14 amino acids. The V segment lost 6 bases and the J segment 1 base; nucleotides outside the gene matches: 3. CDR3 sequence (DNA): TGTGCCAGCAGAACAGCGGGAGGCACAGATACGCAGTATTTT. Protein sequence: CASRTAGGTDTQYF.